This TCR beta chain is drawn from a study of breast tumors, draining lymph nodes, adjacent tissues. TCRdb processed the multiplex PCR reads anew with MiXCR; each CDR3 protein has one entry. This sample has fewer than 250,000 distinct CDR3 sequences; 32% occur once, and the top ten carry just over 1.4%. In this sample, this clonotype turned up many times. The lymph nodes were axillary draining lymph nodes from breast cancer patients. The sequence derives from a female donor with breast cancer. Some clones in this sample may be carry-over from other donors' samples. The sample was axillary lymph node tissue.

Here the CDR3 reads CASSPGTWSNEQFF. In DNA form, the CDR3 reads TGTGCCAGCAGCCCGGGGACTTGGTCGAATGAGCAGTTCTTC. The chain carries TRBV11-3 and TRBJ2-1; perhaps TRBD2 as D (6 bases). The germline gives CDR1 SGHNT, CDR2 YENEEA. The CDR3 has 14 amino acids. V lost 5 bases and J lost 7, with 15 bases in between.